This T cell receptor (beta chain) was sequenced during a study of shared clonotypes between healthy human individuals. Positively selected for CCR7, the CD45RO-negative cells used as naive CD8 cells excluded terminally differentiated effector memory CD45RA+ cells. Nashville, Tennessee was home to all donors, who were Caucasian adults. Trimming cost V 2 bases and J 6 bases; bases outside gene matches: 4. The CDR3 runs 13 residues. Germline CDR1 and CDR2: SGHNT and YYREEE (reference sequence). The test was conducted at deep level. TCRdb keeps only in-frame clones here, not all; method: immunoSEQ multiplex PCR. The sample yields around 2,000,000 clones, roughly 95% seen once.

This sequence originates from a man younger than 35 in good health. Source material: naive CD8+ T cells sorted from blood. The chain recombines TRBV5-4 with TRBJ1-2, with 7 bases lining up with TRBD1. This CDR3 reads CASSFTGADGYTF. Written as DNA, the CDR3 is TGTGCCAGCAGCTTCACAGGGGCAGATGGCTACACCTTC.